This T cell receptor beta chain is drawn from a study of blood T cell repertoires in COVID-19 (dated by TCRdb to the early 2020s). About the full investigation: Collaborator samples came from the United States, Italy and Spain and covered acute and convalescent phases of COVID-19. The prospective study material was composed of cDNA or gDNA derived from T cells, B-cell-depleted T cells, or PBMCs. Where HLA class I and class II types were available, the types were taken from metadata supplied by the sample provider, not from assay-based typing. Samples were obtained from the ongoing ImmuneRACE study (first 160 participants) and from 950 to 1,500 subjects provided by 6 global collaborators. Sample metadata almost always included a de-identified subject ID, COVID-19 status, age in years and sex. The repertoires were released in a freely available public database meant as a resource for research on the immune response to SARS-CoV-2. Subjects who had been exposed to COVID-19, were actively infected with it, or had recovered from it provided the deeply sampled blood TCRbeta repertoires that made up the dataset.

The immunoSEQ Assay, a bias-controlled multiplex PCR, was used to amplify TCRbeta CDR3 regions from genomic DNA. Regarding the original processing steps: Nucleated cell counts per sample were estimated from amplification of reference gene primers within the assay. To quantify the absolute abundance of each unique TCRbeta CDR3 rearrangement, sequence reads were collapsed and filtered. For each sample, productive Simpson clonality was calculated by taking the square root of Simpson's diversity index across productive rearrangements. Sourced from immuneACCESS, this table was stored by TCRdb with only in-frame sequences that have V and J called. A share of the clones is absent; for the studies checked, an unresolved V gene accounts for under half, and the remainder has no known explanation. V, J and clone size were drawn from that table, and D and trimming were deduced from the DNA. The sample has over 90,000 clones on record, more than 80% of them singletons. Around 13% of the sample comes from the top ten.

What the study reported, not specific to this receptor: Clinical and demographic metadata were provided uncurated, with the amount varying by source and participant.

Counted from cysteine to phenylalanine, this CDR3 has 15 amino acids. Of all the DNA, just the CDR3 is kept, 45 bases in frame from base 1. The junction carries 18 bases between V and J, which are trimmed by 3 bases and 4 bases respectively. The germline V gene (reference sequence) specifies DFQATT as CDR1 and SNEGSKA as CDR2. Whole blood was collected in K2EDTA tubes by collaborating institutions according to the institutions' own protocols. For TCRbeta analysis, collaborators shipped samples in one of three forms: frozen whole blood, isolated PBMCs, or DNA extracted from either of those sample types. As for this clone: Its antigen has not been determined. No qualities accompany the bases; no much larger clone lies one base away.

Sequencing input: peripheral blood. This sequence was found in a human donor in a cohort sampled during active COVID-19. Recombination joined TRBV20-1 with TRBJ1-1; the best D guess is TRBD1, with 5 bases matching. The CDR3 protein sequence reads: CSASRSGEWVTEAFF. The nucleotide sequence reads as follows: TGCAGTGCTAGTCGCTCGGGGGAATGGGTCACTGAAGCTTTCTTT.